A single sample is the source of the 14 T cell receptor beta chains below, sequenced in a study of T cell responses to AZD1222 COVID-19 vaccine (dated by TCRdb to about 2021). This specimen's time point label, interpreted: baseline before first vaccination. Libraries came from the immunoSEQ multiplex PCR assay. TCRdb took over this immuneACCESS table, retaining in-frame rearrangements with V and J assigned. Such tables are incomplete; in checked studies, under half of the missing clones stem from an unresolved V gene, and the remainder is unexplained. This sample gives roughly 110,000 clones in total; roughly nine tenths of them show up just once. The top ten clonotypes cover under 5.5% of the sample. The sample consisted of peripheral blood, taken on day 0 of AZD1222 vaccination. Receptors originate from an adult in good health.

The rearrangement joins TRBV28 to TRBJ2-7; the match to TRBD1 covers 8 bases. Germline V gene data show CDR1 as MDHEN and CDR2 as SYDVKM. After removal of 7 bases from V and 2 bases from J, the junction contained 10 bases not matched to a gene. This CDR3 is 15 amino acids long. The DNA of the CDR3 is TGTGCCAGCACCGAGCCCAGGGGGCTAACCTACGAGCAGTACTTC. Translation gives CASTEPRGLTYEQYF.

The chain couples TRBV28 to TRBJ1-5; 7 bases map to TRBD1. The V and J ends lost 3 bases and 6 bases, in that order; junction bases with no gene match: 11. The CDR3 loop spans 16 amino acids. The germline gives CDR1 MDHEN, CDR2 SYDVKM. The CDR3 nucleotides are TGTGCCAGCAGTTTCAGGGGGGCACAGGGGATTCAGCCCCAGCATTTT. Protein: CASSFRGAQGIQPQHF.

The chain is built from TRBV5-6 and TRBJ1-2; a possible D gene is TRBD1 (6 bases). There are 16 residues in the CDR3. The V gene's germline CDR1 is SGHDT and CDR2 YYEEEE. Trimming removed 4 bases at V and 1 base at J, with 17 bases between. CDR3 residues: CASSQGGTLNNYGYTF. CDR3 in DNA: TGTGCCAGCAGCCAAGGAGGGACACTAAATAACTATGGCTACACCTTC. Complete variable domain (other parts from reference TRBV5-6 and TRBJ1-2): DAGVTQSPTHLIKTRGQQVTLRCSPKSGHDTVSWYQQALGQGPQFIFQYYEEEERQRGNFPDRFSGHQFPNYSSELNVNALLLGDSALYLCASSQGGTLNNYGYTFGSGTRLTVV.

This chain connects TRBV18 to TRBJ1-1; 9 nucleotides align to TRBD1. J was trimmed by 5 bases and V by 2 bases; bases with no gene match: 3. This CDR3 is 14 amino acids long. Germline-derived CDR1 and CDR2 are KGHSH and LQKENI. The CDR3 region is CASSPGQGLTEAFF. The CDR3 DNA follows: TGTGCCAGCTCACCAGGACAGGGGTTAACTGAAGCTTTCTTT.

This sequence joins TRBV25-1 and TRBJ1-1; TRBD1 aligns across 8 bases. V lost 3 bases, J lost 4 bases, and 1 base stayed unmatched. This CDR3 is built from 13 residues. Germline V gene lookup returns CDR1 MGHDK and CDR2 SYGVNS. CDR3 region: CASSDRGLTEAFF. DNA of the CDR3: TGTGCCAGCAGTGACAGGGGGCTCACTGAAGCTTTCTTT.

The chain uses TRBV6-5 and TRBJ1-6; a possible D gene is TRBD1 (5 bases). Trimming took off 6 bases at V and 4 bases at J, with 10 bases between the two ends. This CDR3 is 14 amino acids long. Germline assignment: CDR1 MNHEY and CDR2 SVGAGI. The CDR3 loop reads CASRPDSYNSPLHF. In DNA form, the CDR3 reads TGTGCCAGCAGGCCCGACAGTTATAATTCACCCCTCCACTTT.

The gene calls are TRBV12-3 or TRBV12-4 and TRBJ2-2; D is ambiguous. The CDR3 runs to 11 residues. Trimming cost V 7 bases and J 5 bases, with 5 bases left between them. The CDR3: CASKRTGELFF. The CDR3 DNA reads TGTGCCAGCAAAAGAACCGGGGAGCTGTTTTTT.

Worth noting for this clone: This CDR3 is also generated by other DNA sequences in the sample. The chain has TRBV27 and TRBJ1-2, with D unclear. The CDR3 covers 13 residues. Germline CDR1 MNHEY, CDR2 SMNVEV (reference sequence). V shed 2 bases and J shed 2 bases, with 6 bases lying between them. Here the CDR3 reads CASSLRENYGYTF. CDR3 sequence (DNA): TGTGCCAGCAGTTTACGAGAAAACTATGGCTACACCTTC.

This chain joins TRBV28 and TRBJ1-1, with TRBD1 matching 7 bases. The CDR3 has 14 amino acids. The V gene end was trimmed by 5 bases and the J gene end by 4 bases; junction bases not matched to a gene: 7. Germline V gives CDR1 MDHEN, CDR2 SYDVKM. This CDR3 is CASSATGKATEAFF. The CDR3, as DNA: TGTGCCAGCAGTGCGACAGGGAAGGCCACTGAAGCTTTCTTT.

This rearrangement joins TRBV11-3 to TRBJ2-2; either TRBD1 or TRBD2 may supply D (6 bases each). The CDR3 runs to 13 residues. The germline V gene has CDR1 SGHNT and CDR2 YENEEA. V was clipped by 5 bases and J by 5 bases, with 9 bases between them. CDR3 DNA: TGTGCCAGCAGCCGGGGGCCTACCGGGGAGCTGTTTTTT. This encodes CASSRGPTGELFF.

The chain is built from TRBV4-1 and TRBJ1-1, with a tentative D call TRBD1 (6 bases). Germline CDR1 is MGHRA and CDR2 is YSYEKL. V lost 4 bases and J 1 base, leaving 13 bases between the germline ends. The CDR3 covers 15 residues. CDR3 DNA sequence: TGCGCCAGCAGCCCGGTGGGGGCCGAGAACACTGAAGCTTTCTTT. Residues: CASSPVGAENTEAFF.

The chain carries TRBV4-1 and TRBJ2-7, with D perhaps matching TRBD2 (7 bases). Looked up from germline, CDR1 is MGHRA and CDR2 is YSYEKL. The CDR3 runs 16 residues. Trimming left V 3 bases short and J 0 bases short, with 15 bases between. The CDR3 spells CASSHGGRGLSYEQYF. The CDR3 DNA sequence: TGCGCCAGCAGCCACGGGGGGCGGGGCCTCTCCTACGAGCAGTACTTC.

The V gene is TRBV19, the J gene TRBJ1-6; D is ambiguous. The CDR3 has 13 residues. The V end was cut by 5 bases, the J end by 2 bases, with 4 bases between. Germline V CDR1 and CDR2: LNHDA, SQIVND (reference sequence). The CDR3 region is CASSPPYNSPLHF. CDR3 in DNA: TGTGCCAGTAGTCCCCCCTATAATTCACCCCTCCACTTT. The entire variable domain, with the rest obtained from reference TRBV19 and TRBJ1-6, is as follows: DGGITQSPKYLFRKEGQNVTLSCEQNLNHDAMYWYRQDPGQGLRLIYYSQIVNDFQKGDIAEGYSVSREKKESFPLTVTSAQKNPTAFYLCASSPPYNSPLHFGNGTRLTVT.

The CDR3 spells CASSPMAGENYEQYF. In DNA, the CDR3 is TGTGCCAGCAGCCCGATGGCGGGGGAGAACTACGAGCAGTACTTC. The V call is TRBV13, the J call TRBJ2-7; 7 nucleotides align to TRBD2. CDR1 and CDR2 from the germline V gene are PRHDT and FYEKMQ (reference sequence). Losses at the gene ends were 5 bases for V and 3 bases for J; bases not matched to a gene: 10. There are 15 residues in the CDR3.